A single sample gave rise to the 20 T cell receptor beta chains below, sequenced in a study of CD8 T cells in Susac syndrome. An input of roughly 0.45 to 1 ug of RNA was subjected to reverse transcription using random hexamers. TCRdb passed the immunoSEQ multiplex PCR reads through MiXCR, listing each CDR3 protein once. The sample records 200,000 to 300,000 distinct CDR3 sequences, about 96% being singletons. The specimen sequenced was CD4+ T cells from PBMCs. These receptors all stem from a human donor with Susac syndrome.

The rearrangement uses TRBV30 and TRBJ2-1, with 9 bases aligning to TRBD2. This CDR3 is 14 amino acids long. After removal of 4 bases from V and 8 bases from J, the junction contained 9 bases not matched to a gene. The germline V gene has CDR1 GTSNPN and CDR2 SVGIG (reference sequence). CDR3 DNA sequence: TGTGCCTGGATTTGGACTAGCGATCGCCATGAGCAGTTCTTC. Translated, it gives CAWIWTSDRHEQFF.

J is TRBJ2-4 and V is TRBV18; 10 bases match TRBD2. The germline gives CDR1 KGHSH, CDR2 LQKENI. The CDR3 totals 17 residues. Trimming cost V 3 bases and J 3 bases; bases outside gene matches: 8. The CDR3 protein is CASSPASGRRGKNIQYF. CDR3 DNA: TGTGCCAGCTCACCGGCTAGCGGGAGACGAGGCAAAAACATTCAGTACTTC. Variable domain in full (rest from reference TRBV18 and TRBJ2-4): NAGVMQNPRHLVRRRGQEARLRCSPMKGHSHVYWYRQLPEEGLKFMVYLQKENIIDESGMPKERFSAEFPKEGPSILRIQQVVRGDSAAYFCASSPASGRRGKNIQYFGAGTRLSVL.

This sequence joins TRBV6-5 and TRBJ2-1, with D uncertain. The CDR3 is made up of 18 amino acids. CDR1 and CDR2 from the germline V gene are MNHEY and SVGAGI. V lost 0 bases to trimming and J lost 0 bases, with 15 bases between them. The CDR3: CASSYSKWWSNSYNEQFF. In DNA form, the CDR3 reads TGTGCCAGCAGTTACTCGAAGTGGTGGTCCAACTCCTACAATGAGCAGTTCTTC.

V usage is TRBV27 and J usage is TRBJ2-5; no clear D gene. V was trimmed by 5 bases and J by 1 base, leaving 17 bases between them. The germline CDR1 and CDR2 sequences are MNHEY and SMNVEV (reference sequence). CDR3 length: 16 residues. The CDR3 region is CASSPSAASGQETQYF. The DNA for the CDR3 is TGTGCCAGCAGTCCTTCTGCAGCTTCCGGCCAAGAGACCCAGTACTTC.

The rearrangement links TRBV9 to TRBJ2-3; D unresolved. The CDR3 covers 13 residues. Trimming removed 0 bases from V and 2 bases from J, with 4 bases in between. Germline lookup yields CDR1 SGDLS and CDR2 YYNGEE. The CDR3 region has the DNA TGTGCCAGCAGCGTAGCCCACACAGATACGCAGTATTTT. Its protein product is CASSVAHTDTQYF.

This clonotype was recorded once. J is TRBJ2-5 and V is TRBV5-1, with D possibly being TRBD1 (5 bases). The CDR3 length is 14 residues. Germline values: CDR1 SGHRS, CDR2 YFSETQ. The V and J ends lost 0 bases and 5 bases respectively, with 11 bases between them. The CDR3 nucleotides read TGCGCCAGCAGCTTGGAAGGGGCGCGGGAGACCCAGTACTTC. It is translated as CASSLEGARETQYF.

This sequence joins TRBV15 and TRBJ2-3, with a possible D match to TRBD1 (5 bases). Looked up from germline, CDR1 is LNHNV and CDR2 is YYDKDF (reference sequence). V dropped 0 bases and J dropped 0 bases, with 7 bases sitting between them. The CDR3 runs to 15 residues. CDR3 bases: TGTGCCACCAGCAGAGAAGGGGTGAGCACAGATACGCAGTATTTT. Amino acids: CATSREGVSTDTQYF.

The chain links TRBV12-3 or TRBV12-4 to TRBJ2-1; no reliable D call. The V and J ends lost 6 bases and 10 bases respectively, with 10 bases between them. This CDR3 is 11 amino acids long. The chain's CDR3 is CASSQTQEQFF. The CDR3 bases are TGTGCCAGCAGCCAGACCCAAGAGCAGTTCTTC.

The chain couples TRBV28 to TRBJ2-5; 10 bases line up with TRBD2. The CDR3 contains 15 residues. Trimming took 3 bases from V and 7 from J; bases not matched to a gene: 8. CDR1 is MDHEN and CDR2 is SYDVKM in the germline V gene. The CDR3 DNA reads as TGTGCCAGCAGTTTGCCTAGCGGGAGCGGAGGGACCCAGTACTTC. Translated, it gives CASSLPSGSGGTQYF. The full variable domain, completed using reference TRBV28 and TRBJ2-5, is DVKVTQSSRYLVKRTGEKVFLECVQDMDHENMFWYRQDPGLGLRLIYFSYDVKMKEKGDIPEGYSVSREKKERFSLILESASTNQTSMYLCASSLPSGSGGTQYFGPGTRLLVL.

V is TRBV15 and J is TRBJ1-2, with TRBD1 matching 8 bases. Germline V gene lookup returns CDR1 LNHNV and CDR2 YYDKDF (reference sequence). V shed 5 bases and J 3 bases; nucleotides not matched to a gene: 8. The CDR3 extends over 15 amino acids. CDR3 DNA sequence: TGTGCCACCAGCCTACTGGACAGGGTGGACTATGGCTACACCTTC. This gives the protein CATSLLDRVDYGYTF. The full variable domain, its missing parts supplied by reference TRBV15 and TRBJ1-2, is DAMVIQNPRYQVTQFGKPVTLSCSQTLNHNVMYWYQQKSSQAPKLLFHYYDKDFNNEADTPDNFQSRRPNTSFCFLDIRSPGLGDTAMYLCATSLLDRVDYGYTFGSGTRLTVV.

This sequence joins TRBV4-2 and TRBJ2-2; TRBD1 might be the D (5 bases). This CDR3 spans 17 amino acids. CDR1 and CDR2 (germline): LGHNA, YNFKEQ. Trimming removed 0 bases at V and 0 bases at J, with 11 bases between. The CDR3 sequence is CASSQEGGAANTGELFF. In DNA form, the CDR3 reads TGTGCCAGCAGCCAAGAAGGTGGGGCCGCGAACACCGGGGAGCTGTTTTTT.

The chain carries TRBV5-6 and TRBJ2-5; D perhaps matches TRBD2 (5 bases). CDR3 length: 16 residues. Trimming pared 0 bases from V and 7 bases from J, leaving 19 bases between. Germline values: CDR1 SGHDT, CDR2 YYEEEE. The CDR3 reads CASSLGVAFDMGTQYF. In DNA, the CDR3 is TGTGCCAGCAGCTTGGGAGTAGCGTTCGACATGGGGACCCAGTACTTC.

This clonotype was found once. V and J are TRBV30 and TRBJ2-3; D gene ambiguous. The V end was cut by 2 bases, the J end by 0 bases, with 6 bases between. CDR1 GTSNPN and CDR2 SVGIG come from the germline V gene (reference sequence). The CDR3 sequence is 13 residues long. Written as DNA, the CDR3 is TGTGCCTGGAGTTTTGGGAGCACAGATACGCAGTATTTT. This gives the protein CAWSFGSTDTQYF.

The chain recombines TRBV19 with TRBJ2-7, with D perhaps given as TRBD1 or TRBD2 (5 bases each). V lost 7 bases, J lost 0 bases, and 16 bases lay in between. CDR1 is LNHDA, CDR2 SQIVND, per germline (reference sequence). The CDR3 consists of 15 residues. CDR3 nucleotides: TGTGCCAGTAAGAAAACCGGGACCGCCTCCTACGAGCAGTACTTC. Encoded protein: CASKKTGTASYEQYF. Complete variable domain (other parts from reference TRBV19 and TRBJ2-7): DGGITQSPKYLFRKEGQNVTLSCEQNLNHDAMYWYRQDPGQGLRLIYYSQIVNDFQKGDIAEGYSVSREKKESFPLTVTSAQKNPTAFYLCASKKTGTASYEQYFGPGTRLTVT.

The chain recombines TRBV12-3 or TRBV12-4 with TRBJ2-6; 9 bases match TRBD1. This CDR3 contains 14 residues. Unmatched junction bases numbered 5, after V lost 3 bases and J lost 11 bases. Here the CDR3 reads CASSFVTGGDVLTF. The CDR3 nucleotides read TGTGCCAGCAGTTTTGTGACAGGGGGGGACGTCCTGACTTTC.

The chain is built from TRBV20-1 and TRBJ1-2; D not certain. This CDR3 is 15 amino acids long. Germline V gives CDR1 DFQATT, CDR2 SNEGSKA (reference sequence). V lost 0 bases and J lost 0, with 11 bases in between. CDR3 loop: CSARDPRKSNYGYTF. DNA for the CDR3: TGCAGTGCTAGAGACCCGCGGAAGTCTAACTATGGCTACACCTTC.

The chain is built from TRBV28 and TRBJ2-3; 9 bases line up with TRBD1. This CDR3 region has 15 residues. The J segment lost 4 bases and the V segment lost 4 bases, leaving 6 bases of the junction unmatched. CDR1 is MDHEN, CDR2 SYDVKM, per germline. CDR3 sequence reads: CASSSPGQGPDTQYF. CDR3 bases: TGTGCCAGCAGTTCTCCGGGACAGGGACCAGATACGCAGTATTTT.

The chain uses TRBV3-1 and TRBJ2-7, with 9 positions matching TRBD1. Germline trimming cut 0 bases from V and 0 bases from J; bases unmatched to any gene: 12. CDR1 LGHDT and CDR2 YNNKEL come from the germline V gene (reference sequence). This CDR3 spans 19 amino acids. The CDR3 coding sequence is TGTGCCAGCAGCCAAGACGACAGGGGGGCGCCCCCAAGCTCCTACGAGCAGTACTTC. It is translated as CASSQDDRGAPPSSYEQYF.

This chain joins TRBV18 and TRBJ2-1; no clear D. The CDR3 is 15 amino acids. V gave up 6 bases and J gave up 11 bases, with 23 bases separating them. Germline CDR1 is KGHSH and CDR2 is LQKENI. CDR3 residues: CASSLPPGSQFKQFF. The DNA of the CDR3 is TGTGCCAGCTCGCTCCCGCCGGGCAGCCAGTTTAAGCAGTTCTTC.

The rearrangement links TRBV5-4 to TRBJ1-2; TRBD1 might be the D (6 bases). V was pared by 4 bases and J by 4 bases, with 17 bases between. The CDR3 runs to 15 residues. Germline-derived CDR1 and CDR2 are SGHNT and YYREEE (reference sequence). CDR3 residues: CASSVGWTAPYGYTF. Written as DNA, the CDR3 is TGTGCCAGCAGCGTCGGTTGGACAGCCCCCTATGGCTACACCTTC.